Listed below are T cell receptor beta chains from one sample, sequenced in a study of cytomegalovirus exposure and HLA in healthy donors. TCRdb keeps only in-frame clones here, not all; method: immunoSEQ multiplex PCR. Of about 120,000 clones detected, roughly 80% appear once; the ten largest clones hold about 3.5%. Sequencing was performed on PBMCs. The receptor source for this set is a woman in her 30s in good health and CMV-seropositive. Each CDR3 is given with its conserved first and last residue. Each record gives: D gene, V gene, clone size, J gene, CDR3 protein. D genes are given only for firm matches. Only part of the rows carry a size: once, few, many, or a class if the clone is expanded.

-,TRBV4-3,-,TRBJ1-1,CASSHGSQGKTEAFF
-,TRBV5-6,-,TRBJ1-1,CASSLDPRRVGTEAFF
-,TRBV10-3,few,TRBJ1-2,CAIQGAIANYGYTF
-,TRBV10-3,-,TRBJ2-3,CAISAVASGTDTQYF
-,TRBV19,once,TRBJ1-5,CASSTSSYQPQHF
-,TRBV5-4,-,TRBJ2-3,CASSWGADTQYF
TRBD1,TRBV25-1,-,TRBJ1-4,CASSELGQGQEKLFF
-,TRBV7-8,-,TRBJ2-7,CASSPPPTGKSSYEQYF
-,TRBV19,-,TRBJ1-5,CASSIVGSNQPQHF
-,TRBV4-3,-,TRBJ2-3,CASSQKTATPDTQYF
TRBD1,TRBV4-3,few,TRBJ1-4,CASSHGTGEEKLFF
-,TRBV7-3,-,TRBJ1-4,CASSLFSGANEKLFF
-,TRBV25-1,once,TRBJ1-4,CASSKSTGSLGEKLFF
TRBD1,TRBV7-9,few,TRBJ2-7,CASSMGQVSYEQYF
-,TRBV10-1,-,TRBJ1-4,CASNNLDRSEKLFF
-,TRBV5-4,-,TRBJ2-1,CASSLGGQGRGEQFF
TRBD2,TRBV5-1,-,TRBJ2-3,CASSLGGGWSTDTQYF
-,TRBV19,-,TRBJ1-5,CASSSRDQTGRYHNQHF
TRBD1,TRBV7-3,-,TRBJ2-2,CASSLEDRGPGELFF
TRBD2,TRBV6-5,-,TRBJ2-4,CASTPAGGGYIQYF
-,TRBV7-3,once,TRBJ1-6,CASSSDRSSPLHF
-,TRBV5-4,once,TRBJ2-3,CASSLGGGAFTDTQYF
-,TRBV28,few,TRBJ2-1,CASRGTYYWQFF
TRBD1,TRBV28,-,TRBJ1-2,CASRTPQAGGGYTF
-,TRBV10-2,-,TRBJ1-5,CASDEQGRDQPQHF
-,TRBV2,-,TRBJ1-1,CATATQAEAFF
-,TRBV2,-,TRBJ2-5,CASSWQQVEETQYF
TRBD1,TRBV6-5,-,TRBJ1-4,CASSYSQGSGEKLFF
-,TRBV20-1,-,TRBJ1-1,CSARGGDAAFF